Included here is one T cell receptor (beta chain) sequence, with context. The sample originates from a study of monozygotic twins with inflammatory bowel disease. CDR3 length: 15 residues. Germline CDR1 reads MNHEY; CDR2 reads SVGEGT. A 6-nucleotide sample barcode was carried by the UMIs, which template switching added. No DNA is given; TCRdb re-called the 5' RACE reads and lists each CDR3 protein once. The repertoire table contains approximately 400,000 distinct CDR3 sequences. The TCR comes from a human donor with ulcerative colitis or Crohn's disease, or a healthy co-twin of an affected twin (not recorded which). V gene TRBV6-2 or TRBV6-3 combines with J gene TRBJ1-1. The specimen was blood. CDR3 amino acids: CASSNPRPVNTEAFF.